This T cell receptor (beta chain) came from a study of T cell responses to AZD1222 COVID-19 vaccine. Sequenced by immunoSEQ multiplex PCR; TCRdb stores in-frame clones only, minus some. This sample has about 160,000 clones; about 88% occur once, and the top ten carry just over 5%. The germline V gene encodes CDR1 SGHTA and CDR2 FQGNSA. Deletions cut 6 bases from V and 3 bases from J, with 27 bases between. There are 19 residues in the CDR3. Source: peripheral blood, taken on day 0 of AZD1222 vaccination. This sequence joins TRBV7-2 and TRBJ1-5; the D gene is possibly TRBD1 (6 bases). The clonotype comes from an adult in good health. The CDR3 region is CASSSSRGEGLRANQPQHF. CDR3 DNA sequence: TGTGCCAGCAGTTCCTCCAGGGGTGAGGGGCTCCGCGCCAATCAGCCCCAGCATTTT.